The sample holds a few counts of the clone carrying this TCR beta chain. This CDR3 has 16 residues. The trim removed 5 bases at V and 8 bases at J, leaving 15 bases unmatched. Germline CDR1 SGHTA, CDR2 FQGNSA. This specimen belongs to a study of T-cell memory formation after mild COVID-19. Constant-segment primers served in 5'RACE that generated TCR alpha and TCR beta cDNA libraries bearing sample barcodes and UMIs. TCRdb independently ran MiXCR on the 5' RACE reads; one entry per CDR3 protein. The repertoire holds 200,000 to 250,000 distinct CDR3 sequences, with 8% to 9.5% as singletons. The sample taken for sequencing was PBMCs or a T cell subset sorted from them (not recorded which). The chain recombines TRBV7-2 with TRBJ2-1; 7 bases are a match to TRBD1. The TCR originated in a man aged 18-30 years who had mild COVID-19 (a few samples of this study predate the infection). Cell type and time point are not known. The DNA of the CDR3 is TGTGCCAGCAGCCCCCCGGACAGGAACCTTTGGGATGAGCAGTTCTTC. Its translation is CASSPPDRNLWDEQFF. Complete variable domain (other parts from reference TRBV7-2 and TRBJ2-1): GAGVSQSPSNKVTEKGKDVELRCDPISGHTALYWYRQSLGQGLEFLIYFQGNSAPDKSGLPSDRFSAERTGGSVSTLTIQRTQQEDSAVYLCASSPPDRNLWDEQFFGPGTRLTVL.